The clone carrying this T cell receptor (beta chain) was recorded a few times. This entry comes from a study of T-cell reconstitution after alpha-beta-depleted transplantation in children. The ends lost 4 bases at V and 0 bases at J; junction bases unmatched: 4. Germline V gene lookup returns CDR1 SGHTS and CDR2 YDEGEE. This CDR3 is 15 amino acids long. Unique molecular identifiers featured in how the TCRbeta library was prepared. TCRdb re-called the PCR reads through MiXCR, storing one row per CDR3 protein. The data show 490,000 or so distinct CDR3 sequences, roughly an eighth seen once. The TCR comes from a human donor who donated a stem cell graft to a child with combined immunodeficiency. The rearrangement links TRBV5-8 to TRBJ2-3; 8 positions match TRBD2. Here the sequenced sample was PBMCs from the stem cell graft donor, taken from the stem cell graft. CDR3 nucleotide sequence: TGTGCCAGCAGCCCGCGGGGGGAAAGCACAGATACGCAGTATTTT. It encodes CASSPRGESTDTQYF. Using reference TRBV5-8 and TRBJ2-3 for the parts outside the CDR3, the full variable domain is EAGVTQSPTHLIKTRGQQATLRCSPISGHTSVYWYQQALGLGLQFLLWYDEGEERNRGNFPPRFSGRQFPNYSSELNVNALELEDSALYLCASSPRGESTDTQYFGPGTRLTVL.